This entry describes one T cell receptor beta chain. This CDR3 has 17 amino acids. Trimming took off 5 bases at V and 4 bases at J, with 23 bases between the two ends. CDR1 is SEHNR, CDR2 FQNEAQ, per germline (reference sequence). This specimen belongs to a study of kidney transplant recipient with SARS-CoV-2 infection. TCRdb analysed the reads with MiXCR anew, one entry per CDR3 protein. Of 200,000 to 250,000 distinct CDR3 sequences in the sample, 25% to 35% were seen once. This material consisted of a blood sample, taken at baseline and around day 110 from a kidney transplant recipient. The chain employs TRBV7-9 and TRBJ1-2; D unresolved. The receptor was isolated from a male patient in his 30s who had COVID-19 and was a kidney transplant recipient. Some T cells may be graft donor cells. The CDR3 nucleotides are TGTGCCAGCAGCACAAATTTATACCATGGAAAGACCTATGGCTACACCTTC. Its translation: CASSTNLYHGKTYGYTF.